This T cell receptor beta chain comes out of a study of blood T cell repertoires in COVID-19. Across the whole study: From T cells, B-cell-depleted T cells, or PBMCs came the material, which was cDNA or gDNA.

Sequenced by immunoSEQ multiplex PCR; TCRdb stores in-frame clones only, minus some. This table has roughly 100,000 clones, around four fifths appearing once. Germline CDR1 is MRHNA and CDR2 is SNTAGT. This CDR3 comprises 16 residues. After removal of 6 bases from V and 0 bases from J, the junction contained 3 bases not matched to a gene. The chain carries TRBV6-4 and TRBJ2-7, with 15 bases aligning to TRBD2. The receptor comes from an elderly woman with acute or convalescent COVID-19. Sequences were obtained from peripheral blood. The CDR3 DNA sequence: TGTGCCAGCAGAGGACTAGCGGGAGGGAGCTCCTACGAGCAGTACTTC. This gives the protein CASRGLAGGSSYEQYF.